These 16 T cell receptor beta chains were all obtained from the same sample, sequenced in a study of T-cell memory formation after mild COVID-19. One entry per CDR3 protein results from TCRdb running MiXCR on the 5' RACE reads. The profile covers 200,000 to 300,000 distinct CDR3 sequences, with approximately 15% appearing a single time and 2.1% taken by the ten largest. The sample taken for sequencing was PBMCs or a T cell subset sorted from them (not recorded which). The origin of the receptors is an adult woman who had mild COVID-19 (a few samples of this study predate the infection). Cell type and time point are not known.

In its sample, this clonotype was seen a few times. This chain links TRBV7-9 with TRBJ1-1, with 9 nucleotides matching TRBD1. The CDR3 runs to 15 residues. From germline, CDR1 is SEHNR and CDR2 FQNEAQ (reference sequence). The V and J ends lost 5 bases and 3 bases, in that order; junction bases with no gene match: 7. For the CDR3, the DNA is TGTGCCAGCAGCCCCGGGACAGGGAGGGACACTGAAGCTTTCTTT. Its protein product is CASSPGTGRDTEAFF.

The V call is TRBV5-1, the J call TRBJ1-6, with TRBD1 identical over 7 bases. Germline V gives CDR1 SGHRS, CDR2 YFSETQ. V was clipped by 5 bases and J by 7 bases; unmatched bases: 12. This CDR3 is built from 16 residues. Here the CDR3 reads CASSYYGQAVNSPLHF. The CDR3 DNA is TGCGCCAGCAGTTATTACGGACAGGCCGTGAATTCACCCCTCCACTTT.

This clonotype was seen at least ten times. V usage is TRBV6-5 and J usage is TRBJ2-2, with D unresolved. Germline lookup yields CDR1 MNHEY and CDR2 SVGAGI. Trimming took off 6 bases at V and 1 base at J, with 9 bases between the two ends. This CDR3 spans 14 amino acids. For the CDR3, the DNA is TGTGCCAGCAGAAAACCAGGGAACACCGGGGAGCTGTTTTTT. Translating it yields CASRKPGNTGELFF.

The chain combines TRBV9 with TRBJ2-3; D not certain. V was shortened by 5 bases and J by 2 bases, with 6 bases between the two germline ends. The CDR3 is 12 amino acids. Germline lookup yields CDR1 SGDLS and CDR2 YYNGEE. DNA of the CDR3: TGTGCCAGCAGTCATAACACAGATACGCAGTATTTT. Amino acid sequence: CASSHNTDTQYF.

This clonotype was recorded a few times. Here the CDR3 DNA reads TGTGCCAGCAGCTCATCGCACCGGGGTGAAGCTTTCTTT. Protein product: CASSSSHRGEAFF. V is TRBV7-6 and J is TRBJ1-1; D remains unclear. Germline lookup yields CDR1 SGHVS and CDR2 FNYEAQ. V lost 4 bases and J 7 bases, leaving 13 bases between the germline ends. CDR3 size: 13 residues.

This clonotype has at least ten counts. CDR3 sequence: CASSLTGSYGYTF. The CDR3 coding sequence is TGTGCCAGCAGCTTGACAGGTAGCTATGGCTACACCTTC. The chain couples TRBV7-9 to TRBJ1-2, with a possible D match to TRBD1 (6 bases). Trimming removed 3 bases from V and 4 bases from J, with 9 bases in between. The CDR3 is 13 residues long. Germline loops: CDR1 SEHNR, CDR2 FQNEAQ (reference sequence).

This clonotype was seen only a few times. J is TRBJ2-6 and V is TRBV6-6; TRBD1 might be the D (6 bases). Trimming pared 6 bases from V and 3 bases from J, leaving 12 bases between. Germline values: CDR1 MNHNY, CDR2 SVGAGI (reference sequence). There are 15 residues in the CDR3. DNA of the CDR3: TGTGCCAGCAGAAATGAGGGGGTTGGGGCCAACGTCCTGACTTTC. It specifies CASRNEGVGANVLTF.

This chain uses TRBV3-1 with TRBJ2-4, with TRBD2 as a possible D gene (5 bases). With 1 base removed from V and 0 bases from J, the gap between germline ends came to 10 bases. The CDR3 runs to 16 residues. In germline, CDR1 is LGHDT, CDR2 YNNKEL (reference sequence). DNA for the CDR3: TGTGCCAGCAGCCAAGGAAACGGGAAAGCCAAAAACATTCAGTACTTC. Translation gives CASSQGNGKAKNIQYF. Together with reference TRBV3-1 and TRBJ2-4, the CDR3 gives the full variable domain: DTAVSQTPKYLVTQMGNDKSIKCEQNLGHDTMYWYKQDSKKFLKIMFSYNNKELIINETVPNRFSPKSPDKAHLNLHINSLELGDSAVYFCASSQGNGKAKNIQYFGAGTRLSVL.

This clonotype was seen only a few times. CDR3 sequence (DNA): TGTGCCAGCAGCGTAGGGGAGGACGTCCAGATCTACGAGCAGTACTTC. Amino acids: CASSVGEDVQIYEQYF. This chain connects TRBV9 to TRBJ2-7, with D possibly TRBD2 on 6 matching bases. V gave up 0 bases and J gave up 3 bases, with 16 bases separating them. The germline V gene encodes CDR1 SGDLS and CDR2 YYNGEE. This CDR3 has 16 amino acids.

The CDR3 spells CASSLVHRNEKLFF. For the CDR3, the DNA is TGTGCCAGCAGTTTGGTGCACCGGAATGAAAAACTGTTTTTT. The chain has TRBV12-3 or TRBV12-4 and TRBJ1-4; no definite D call. This CDR3 has 14 residues. V was trimmed by 3 bases and J by 5 bases, leaving 10 bases between them.

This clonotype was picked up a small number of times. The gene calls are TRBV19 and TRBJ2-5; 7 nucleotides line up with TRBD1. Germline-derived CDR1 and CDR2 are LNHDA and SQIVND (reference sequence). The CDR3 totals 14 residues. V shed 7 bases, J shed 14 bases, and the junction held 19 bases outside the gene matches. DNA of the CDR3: TGTGCCAGTACCGACGACAGGGTCCAAGAGACCCTATACTTC. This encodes CASTDDRVQETLYF. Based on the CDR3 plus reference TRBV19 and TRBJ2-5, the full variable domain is DGGITQSPKYLFRKEGQNVTLSCEQNLNHDAMYWYRQDPGQGLRLIYYSQIVNDFQKGDIAEGYSVSREKKESFPLTVTSAQKNPTAFYLCASTDDRVQETLYFGPGTRLLVL.

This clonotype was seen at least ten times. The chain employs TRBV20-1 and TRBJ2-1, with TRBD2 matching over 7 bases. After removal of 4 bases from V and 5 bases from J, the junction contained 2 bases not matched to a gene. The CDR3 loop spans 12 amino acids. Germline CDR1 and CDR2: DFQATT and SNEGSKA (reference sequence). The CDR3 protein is CSANLADNEQFF. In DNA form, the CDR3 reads TGCAGTGCTAACCTAGCGGACAATGAGCAGTTCTTC.

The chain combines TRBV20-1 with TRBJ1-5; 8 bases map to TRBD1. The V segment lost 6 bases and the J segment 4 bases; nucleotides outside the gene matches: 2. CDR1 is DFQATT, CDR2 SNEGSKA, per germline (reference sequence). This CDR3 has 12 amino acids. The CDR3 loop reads CSARDRNQPQHF. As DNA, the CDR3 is TGCAGTGCCCGGGACAGGAATCAGCCCCAGCATTTT.

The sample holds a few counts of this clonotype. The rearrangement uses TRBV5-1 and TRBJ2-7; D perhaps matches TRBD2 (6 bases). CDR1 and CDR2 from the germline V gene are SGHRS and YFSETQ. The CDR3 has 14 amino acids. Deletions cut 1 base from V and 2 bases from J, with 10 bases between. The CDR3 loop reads CASSLWRDPYEQYF. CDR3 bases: TGCGCCAGCAGCTTGTGGCGGGACCCCTACGAGCAGTACTTC. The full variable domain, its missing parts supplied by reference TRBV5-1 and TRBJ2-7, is KAGVTQTPRYLIKTRGQQVTLSCSPISGHRSVSWYQQTPGQGLQFLFEYFSETQRNKGNFPGRFSGRQFSNSRSEMNVSTLELGDSALYLCASSLWRDPYEQYFGPGTRLTVT.

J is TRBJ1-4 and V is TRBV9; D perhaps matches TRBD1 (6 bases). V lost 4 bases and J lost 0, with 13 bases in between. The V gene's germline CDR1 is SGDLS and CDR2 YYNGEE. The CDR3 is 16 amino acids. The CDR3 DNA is TGTGCCAGCAGCCTCGGACAGCCCGCAACTAATGAAAAACTGTTTTTT. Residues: CASSLGQPATNEKLFF.

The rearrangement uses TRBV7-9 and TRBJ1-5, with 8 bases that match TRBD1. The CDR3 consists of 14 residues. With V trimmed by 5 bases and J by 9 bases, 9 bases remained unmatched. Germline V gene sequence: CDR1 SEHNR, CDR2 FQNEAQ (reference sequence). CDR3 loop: CASSQTGVGMPQHF. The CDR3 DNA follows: TGTGCCAGCAGCCAGACAGGGGTCGGGATGCCCCAGCATTTT.